Sequencing of this T cell receptor (beta chain) was carried out in a study of cytomegalovirus exposure and HLA in healthy donors. About the study: HLA-typed donors were the source of approximately 86 million unique TCRs held in an early data release. Out of 398 genotyped donors, less than 90% belonged to the Caucasian-associated ancestry cluster. Study results and caveats: Presence/absence analyses treated sequencing depth as roughly uniform across donors. Upon later analysis, TCR association rates were observed to vary by HLA locus, being highest for DRB1 and lowest for HLA-C.

The PCR contained 60 Vbeta and 13 Jbeta primers. Using immunoSEQ multiplex PCR, the repertoire was profiled, and TCRdb retains in-frame clones only, with some absent. Among around 140,000 clones, roughly 74% were seen once, and the ten largest hold 6.2%. Germline CDR1 reads SGHRS; CDR2 reads YFSETQ. The CDR3 runs to 13 residues. V lost 4 bases and J 0 bases, leaving 5 bases between the germline ends. About this clone: The antigen remains undetermined. The same CDR3 arises from other DNA sequences in this sample as well.

This rearrangement joins TRBV5-1 to TRBJ2-1, with TRBD1 as a possible D gene (5 bases). This TCR was sampled from a woman aged 40 to 50 in good health and CMV-seropositive. The sample was PBMCs. CDR3 protein: CASSQGSYNEQFF. Written as DNA, the CDR3 is TGCGCCAGCAGCCAGGGCTCCTACAATGAGCAGTTCTTC.